This T cell receptor beta chain was documented in a study of cytomegalovirus exposure and HLA in healthy donors. Study-level information: Findings of an earlier analysis included 117 million unique TCR beta sequences from some 200 million T cells.

With respect to this clone: Its antigen is unknown.

PCR was performed using 60 Vbeta and 13 Jbeta primers. Sequencing used immunoSEQ multiplex PCR; TCRdb keeps in-frame clones, though not all of them. The table lists 110,000 to 150,000 clones, 80% to 85% of them singletons, with over 1% in the top ten. This CDR3 comprises 19 residues. The V and J ends lost 2 bases and 3 bases, in that order; junction bases with no gene match: 18. Looked up from germline, CDR1 is SGDLS and CDR2 is YYNGEE. Notes on the study in general: The authors listed around 150 TCR beta chains as cytomegalovirus-associated.

The sequence was obtained from a female donor in good health and CMV-seronegative. The chain recombines TRBV9 with TRBJ1-1, with 8 bases that match TRBD1. Sequencing used PBMCs. The CDR3 sequence is CASSVEAETGAMVDTEAFF. CDR3 DNA sequence: TGTGCCAGCAGCGTTGAAGCCGAGACAGGGGCGATGGTTGACACTGAAGCTTTCTTT.